This note documents a single TCR beta chain sequence. This specimen comes from a study of control samples from healthy donors and cancer patients. J lost 8 bases, V lost 0 bases, and 4 bases had no gene match. The CDR3 contains 14 residues. Germline V CDR1 and CDR2: SGHTA, FQGNSA. Clones were read by immunoSEQ multiplex PCR, and TCRdb kept only the in-frame ones, dropping some. Altogether 63,000 or so clones are present, about nine tenths being singletons, with the ten largest covering less than 6%. The receptor was isolated from a man between 60 and 75 years old with colorectal cancer. The V gene is TRBV7-2, the J gene TRBJ2-3; 8 bases map to TRBD2. The sequenced sample was PBMCs. The CDR3 protein is CASSLAGLAGTQYF. CDR3 in DNA: TGTGCCAGCAGCTTAGCGGGGCTAGCGGGTACGCAGTATTTT.